This T cell receptor beta chain was captured by sequencing in a study of long-term antiretroviral therapy in people with HIV. On the study more broadly: Earliest sampling preceded the 2015 immediate-ART recommendation by about a decade.

With 2 bases clipped from V and 0 bases from J, the junction kept 5 bases outside the gene matches. This CDR3 spans 16 amino acids. Germline assignment: CDR1 KGHSH and CDR2 LQKENI. Version v3.0 of the immunoSEQ assay ran at survey level. TCRdb's table, derived via immunoSEQ multiplex PCR, lists solely in-frame clones and lacks some. The table shows some 40,000 clones, with roughly four fifths occurring only once. Material: unsorted PBMCs, obtained 1 year after starting antiretroviral therapy. The TCR comes from a man between 18 and 29 years old with HIV. V usage is TRBV18 and J usage is TRBJ2-3; 7 bases align to TRBD2. CDR3 residues: CASSPVSGYSTDTQYF. The DNA for the CDR3 is TGTGCCAGCTCACCAGTTAGCGGGTATAGCACAGATACGCAGTATTTT.